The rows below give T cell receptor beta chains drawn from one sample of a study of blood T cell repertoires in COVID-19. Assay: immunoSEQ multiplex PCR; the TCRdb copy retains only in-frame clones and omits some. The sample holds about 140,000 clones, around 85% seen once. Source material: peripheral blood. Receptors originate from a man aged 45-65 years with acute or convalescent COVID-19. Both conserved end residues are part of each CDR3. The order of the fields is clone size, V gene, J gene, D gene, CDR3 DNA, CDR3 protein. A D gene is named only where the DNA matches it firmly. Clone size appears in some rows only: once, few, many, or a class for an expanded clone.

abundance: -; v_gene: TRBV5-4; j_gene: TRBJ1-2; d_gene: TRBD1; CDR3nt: TGTGCCAGCAGCTTGGGGAGACAGGGGAGTATCTATGGCTACACCTTC; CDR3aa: CASSLGRQGSIYGYTF
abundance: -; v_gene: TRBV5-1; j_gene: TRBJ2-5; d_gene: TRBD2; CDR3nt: TGCGCCAGCAGCGGCCCGACTAGCGGGGGGGGTTATCTCAAACACCAAGAGACCCAGTACTTC; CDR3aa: CASSGPTSGGGYLKHQETQYF
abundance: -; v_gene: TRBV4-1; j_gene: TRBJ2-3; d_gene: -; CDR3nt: TGCGCCAGCAGCCAAGTGCAGGGAGGAGGCACAGATACGCAGTATTTT; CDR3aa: CASSQVQGGGTDTQYF
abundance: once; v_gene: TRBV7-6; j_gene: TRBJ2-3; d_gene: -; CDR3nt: TGTGCCAGCAGCGACTGGCGGGGCTACACAGATACGCAGTATTTT; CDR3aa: CASSDWRGYTDTQYF
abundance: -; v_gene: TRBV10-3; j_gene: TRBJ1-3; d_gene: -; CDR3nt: TGTGCCATCAGTGACCCTGCGTATGGGCAGGGCTTAGACACCATATATTTT; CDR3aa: CAISDPAYGQGLDTIYF
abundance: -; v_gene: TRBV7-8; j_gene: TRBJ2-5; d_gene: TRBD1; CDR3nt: TGTGCCAGCAGCTCAGAACAGGGGTTTGCAGAGACCCAGTACTTC; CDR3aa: CASSSEQGFAETQYF
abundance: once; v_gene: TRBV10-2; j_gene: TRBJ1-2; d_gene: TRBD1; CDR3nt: TGCGCCAGCAGGAAGCCCGACAGGGGGGATTCTGGCTACACCTTC; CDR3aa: CASRKPDRGDSGYTF
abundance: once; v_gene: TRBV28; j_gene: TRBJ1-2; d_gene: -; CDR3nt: TGTGCCAGCAGTTTGAACGGGGATGGCTACACCTTC; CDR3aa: CASSLNGDGYTF
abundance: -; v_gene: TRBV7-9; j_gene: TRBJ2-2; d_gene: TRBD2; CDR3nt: TGTGCCAGCAGCTTAGAATACAGCGGGAAGAACACCGGGGAGCTGTTTTTT; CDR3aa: CASSLEYSGKNTGELFF
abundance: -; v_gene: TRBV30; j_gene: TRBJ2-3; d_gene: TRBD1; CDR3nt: TGTGCCTGGAGTGTACGCACCGTGAGGGACAGGGGGGGCCGCACAGATACGCAGTATTTT; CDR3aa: CAWSVRTVRDRGGRTDTQYF
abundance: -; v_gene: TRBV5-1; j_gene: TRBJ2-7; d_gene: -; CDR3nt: TGCGCCAGCAGCATCCAGGGTACCGGTGTGCACGAGCAGTACTTC; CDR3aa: CASSIQGTGVHEQYF
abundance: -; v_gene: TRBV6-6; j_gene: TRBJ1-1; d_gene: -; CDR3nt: TGTGCCAGCAGTTACGGGCAGGAAAAAGCTTTCTTT; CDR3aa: CASSYGQEKAFF
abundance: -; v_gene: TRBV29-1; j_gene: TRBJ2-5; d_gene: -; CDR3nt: TGCAGCGTACCAGACAGGTTCCAGTCGGAGACCCAGTACTTC; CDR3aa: CSVPDRFQSETQYF
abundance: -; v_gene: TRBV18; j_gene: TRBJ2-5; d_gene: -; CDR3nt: TGTGCCAGCTCACCCGTGGAGACCCAGTACTTC; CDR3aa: CASSPVETQYF
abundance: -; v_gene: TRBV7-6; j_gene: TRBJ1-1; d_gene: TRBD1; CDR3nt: TGTGCCAGCAGCCCCCGACAGGGGGCTGTCACTGAAGCTTTCTTT; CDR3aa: CASSPRQGAVTEAFF
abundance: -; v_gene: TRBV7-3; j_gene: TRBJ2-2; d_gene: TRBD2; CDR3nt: TGTGCCAGCAGCTTAGGTCTAGCGGGGGGCAGTAACACCGGGGAGCTGTTTTTT; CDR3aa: CASSLGLAGGSNTGELFF
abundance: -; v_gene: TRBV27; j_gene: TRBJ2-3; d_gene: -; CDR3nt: TGTGCCAGCAGTTTAAATCAGGGTGAAGATACGCAGTATTTT; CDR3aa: CASSLNQGEDTQYF
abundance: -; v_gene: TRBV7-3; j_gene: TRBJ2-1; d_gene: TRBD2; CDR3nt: TGTGCCAGCAGCTTAAGAAGCGGGAGGATGAATGAGCAGTTCTTC; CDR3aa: CASSLRSGRMNEQFF
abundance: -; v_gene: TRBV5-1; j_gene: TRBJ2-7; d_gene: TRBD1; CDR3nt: TGCGCCAGCAGCTTACGACAGGGCTCCTACGAGCAGTACTTC; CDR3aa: CASSLRQGSYEQYF
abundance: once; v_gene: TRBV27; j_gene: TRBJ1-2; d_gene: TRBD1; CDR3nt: TGTGCCAGCAGGCCCGGGACAGGGCTTGGTGGCTATGGCTACACCTTC; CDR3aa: CASRPGTGLGGYGYTF
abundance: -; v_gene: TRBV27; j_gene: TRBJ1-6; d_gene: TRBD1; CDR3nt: TGTGCCAGCAGTCTAGGGACAGGGGTATCACCCCTCCACTTT; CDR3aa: CASSLGTGVSPLHF
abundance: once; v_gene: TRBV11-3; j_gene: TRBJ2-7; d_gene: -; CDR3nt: TGTGCCAGCAGCCAAGACAGGACCTACGAGCAGTACTTC; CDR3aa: CASSQDRTYEQYF
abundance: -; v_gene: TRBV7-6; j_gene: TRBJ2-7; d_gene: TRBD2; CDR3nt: TGTGCCAGCAGCCTTAGCGGGAGATCCTACGAGCAGTACTTC; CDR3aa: CASSLSGRSYEQYF
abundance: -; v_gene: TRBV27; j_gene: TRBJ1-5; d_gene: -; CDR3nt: TGTGCCAGCAGTTTATGGGGGCTCGCCAATCAGCCCCAGCATTTT; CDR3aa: CASSLWGLANQPQHF
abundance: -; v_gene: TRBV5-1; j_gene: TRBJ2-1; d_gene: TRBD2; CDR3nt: TGCGCCAGCAGCTCAAGGGGAGCGGGACCATACAATGAGCAGTTCTTC; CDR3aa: CASSSRGAGPYNEQFF
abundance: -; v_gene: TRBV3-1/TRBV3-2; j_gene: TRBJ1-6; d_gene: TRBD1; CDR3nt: TGTGCCAGCAGCCGGCTGACAGGGGGCTATTCACCCCTCCACTTT; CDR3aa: CASSRLTGGYSPLHF
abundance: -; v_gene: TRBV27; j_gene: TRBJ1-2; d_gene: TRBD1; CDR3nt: TGTGCCAGCAAGACAGGGAACTATGGCTACACCTTC; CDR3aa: CASKTGNYGYTF
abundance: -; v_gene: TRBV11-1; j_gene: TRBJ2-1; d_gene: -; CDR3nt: TGTGCCAGCAGCTACAGGTCCTACAATGAGCAGTTCTTC; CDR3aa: CASSYRSYNEQFF
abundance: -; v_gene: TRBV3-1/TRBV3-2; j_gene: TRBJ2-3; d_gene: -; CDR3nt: TGTGCCAGCAGCCAGGAGGTCCCAGATACGCAGTATTTT; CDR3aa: CASSQEVPDTQYF
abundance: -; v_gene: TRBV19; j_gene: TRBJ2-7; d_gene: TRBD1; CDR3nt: TGTGCCAGTAGTTGGGGACAGGGCCTTACCGAGCAGTACTTC; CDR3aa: CASSWGQGLTEQYF
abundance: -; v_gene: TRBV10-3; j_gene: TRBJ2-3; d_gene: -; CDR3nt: TGTGCCATCAGTGTTAGCGGATCAGGCACAGATACGCAGTATTTT; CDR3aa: CAISVSGSGTDTQYF
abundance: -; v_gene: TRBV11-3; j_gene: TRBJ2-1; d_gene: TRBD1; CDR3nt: TGTGCCAGCAGCAACCGGGACAGGGGGCTCAATGAGCAGTTCTTC; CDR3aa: CASSNRDRGLNEQFF
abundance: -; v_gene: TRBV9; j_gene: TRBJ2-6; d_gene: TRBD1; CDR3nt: TGTGCCAGCAGCCCTTTTTGGGACAGAAACAACGTCCTGACTTTC; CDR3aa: CASSPFWDRNNVLTF
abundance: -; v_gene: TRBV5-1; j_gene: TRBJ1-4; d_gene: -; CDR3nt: TGCGCCAGCAGCGCCGGTGGGAGCGTTAATGAAAAACTGTTTTTT; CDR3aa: CASSAGGSVNEKLFF
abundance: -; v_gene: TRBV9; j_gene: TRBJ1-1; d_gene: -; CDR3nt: TGTGCCAGCAGCGTAGCCGACAGCTCTGAAGCTTTCTTT; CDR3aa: CASSVADSSEAFF
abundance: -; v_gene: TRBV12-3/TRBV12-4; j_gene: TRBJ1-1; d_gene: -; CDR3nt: TGTGCCAGCATTCAGGGGTGGCGTGAAGCTTTCTTT; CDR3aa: CASIQGWREAFF
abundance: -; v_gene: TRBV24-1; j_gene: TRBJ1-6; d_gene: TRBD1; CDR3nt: TGTGCCGTCGGGACAGCCGAGAATTCACCCCTCCACTTT; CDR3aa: CAVGTAENSPLHF
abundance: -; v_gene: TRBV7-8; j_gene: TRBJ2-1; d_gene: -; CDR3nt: TGTGCCAGCAGCCCCGATGCCCAGATCTTC; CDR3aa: CASSPDAQIF
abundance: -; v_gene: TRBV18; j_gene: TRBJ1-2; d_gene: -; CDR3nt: TGTGCCAGCTCACCACCCACAATCTATGGCTACACCTTC; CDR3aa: CASSPPTIYGYTF
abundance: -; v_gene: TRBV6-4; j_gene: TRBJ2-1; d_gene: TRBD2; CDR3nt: TGTGCCAGCAGTATTAGCGGGGTCAACAATGAGCAGTTCTTC; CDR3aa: CASSISGVNNEQFF
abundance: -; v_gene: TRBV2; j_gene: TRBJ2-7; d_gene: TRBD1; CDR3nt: TGTGCCAGCATTGTCGTGGGGAGGACAGGGGACTACGAGCAGTACTTC; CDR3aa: CASIVVGRTGDYEQYF
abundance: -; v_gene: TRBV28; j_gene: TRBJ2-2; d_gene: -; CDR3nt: TGTGCCAGCAGTTTAAGGCAGGGATTAGCCGGGGAGCTGTTTTTT; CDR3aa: CASSLRQGLAGELFF
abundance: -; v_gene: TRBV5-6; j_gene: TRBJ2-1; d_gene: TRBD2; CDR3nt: TGTGCCAGCAGCTTGGCCGGGGGGGTTTACAATGAGCAGTTCTTC; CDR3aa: CASSLAGGVYNEQFF
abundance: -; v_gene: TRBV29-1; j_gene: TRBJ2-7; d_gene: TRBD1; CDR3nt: TGCAGCGTTCGCGGGACAGGGGGCGATTACGAGCAGTACTTC; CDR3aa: CSVRGTGGDYEQYF
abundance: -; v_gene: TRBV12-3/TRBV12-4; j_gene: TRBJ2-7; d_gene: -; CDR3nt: TGTGCCAGCAGCCTAGGCCTTACCGCGGTGTACTTC; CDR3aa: CASSLGLTAVYF
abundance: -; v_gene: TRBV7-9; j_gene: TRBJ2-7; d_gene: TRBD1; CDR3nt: TGTGCCAGCAGCTCGTCCCGGGACAGGAATCACTTC; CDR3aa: CASSSSRDRNHF
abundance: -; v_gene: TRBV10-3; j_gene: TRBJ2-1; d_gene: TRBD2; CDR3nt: TGTGCCATCAGTCAGGGACTAGCGGGTTCCTACAATGAGCAGTTCTTC; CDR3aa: CAISQGLAGSYNEQFF
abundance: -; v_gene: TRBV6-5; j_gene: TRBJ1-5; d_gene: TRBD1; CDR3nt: TGTGCCAGCAGTCGGACAGGGTGGCAGCCCCAGCATTTT; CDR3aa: CASSRTGWQPQHF
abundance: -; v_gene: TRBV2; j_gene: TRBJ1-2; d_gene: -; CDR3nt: TGTGCCAGCAGTGAAGCTGGGGGGGCCTTCCCTAACTATGGCTACACCTTC; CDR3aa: CASSEAGGAFPNYGYTF
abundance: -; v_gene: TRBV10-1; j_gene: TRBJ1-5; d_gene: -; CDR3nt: TGCGCCAGCAGTGAGCCCCCGAAGAGTTATAGCAATCAGCCCCAGCATTTT; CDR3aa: CASSEPPKSYSNQPQHF
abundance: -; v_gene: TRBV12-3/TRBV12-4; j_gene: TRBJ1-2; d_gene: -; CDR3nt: TGTGCCAGCAGCGTCAGGGGTGGCTATGGCTACACCTTC; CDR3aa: CASSVRGGYGYTF
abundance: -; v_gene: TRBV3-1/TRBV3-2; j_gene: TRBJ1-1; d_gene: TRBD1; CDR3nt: TGTGCCAGCATCTCAGGACAGGGGAGTATCACTGAAGCTTTCTTT; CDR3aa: CASISGQGSITEAFF
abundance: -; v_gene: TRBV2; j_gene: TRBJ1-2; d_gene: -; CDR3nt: TGTGCCAGCGCCGTTTCGGGGACTTCTGGCTACACCTTC; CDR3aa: CASAVSGTSGYTF